The 15 T cell receptor beta chains presented below share a single source sample, sequenced in a study of identifying expanded T cells in peripheral blood. TCRdb's copy holds only in-frame clones and misses some; the assay was immunoSEQ multiplex PCR. The sample carries 83,000 or so clones, almost 90% recorded once. The specimen was blood. These receptors originate from a person aged 18 to 70 in good health.

The CDR3 loop reads CASSFLGTGVYNEQFF. CDR3 DNA: TGTGCCAGCAGTTTTTTAGGGACAGGGGTCTACAATGAGCAGTTCTTC. The chain has TRBV27 and TRBJ2-1; 10 nucleotides align to TRBD1. This CDR3 is built from 16 residues. Per the germline V gene, CDR1 is MNHEY and CDR2 is SMNVEV (reference sequence). After removal of 3 bases from V and 3 bases from J, the junction contained 5 bases not matched to a gene.

The V gene is TRBV19, the J gene TRBJ1-2; 7 bases match TRBD1. Germline V gene sequence: CDR1 LNHDA, CDR2 SQIVND (reference sequence). The CDR3 extends over 15 amino acids. V shed 3 bases, J shed 5 bases, and the junction held 9 bases outside the gene matches. CDR3 in amino acids: CASSMSGGQMYGYTF. DNA for the CDR3: TGTGCCAGTAGTATGAGCGGGGGACAGATGTATGGCTACACCTTC.

CDR3 sequence: CASQNRFLATNEKLFF. DNA for the CDR3: TGTGCCAGCCAAAACCGGTTTTTAGCGACTAATGAAAAACTGTTTTTT. This chain uses TRBV18 with TRBJ1-4; D gene unclear. There are 16 residues in the CDR3. Germline values: CDR1 KGHSH, CDR2 LQKENI. V lost 8 bases and J 2 bases, leaving 18 bases between the germline ends.

This clone was counted a few times. The rearrangement links TRBV25-1 to TRBJ1-2, with D perhaps TRBD1 (5 bases). Germline CDR1 MGHDK, CDR2 SYGVNS. The ends were cut back, 4 bases at V and 3 bases at J, with 9 bases in the middle. This CDR3 spans 13 amino acids. The CDR3 sequence is CASSGGTYYGYTF. The CDR3 DNA reads TGTGCCAGCAGTGGTGGGACCTACTATGGCTACACCTTC.

This chain joins TRBV10-3 and TRBJ1-5, with D perhaps matching TRBD1 (5 bases). Trimming left V 4 bases short and J 5 bases short, with 6 bases between. The CDR3 is 12 amino acids. Germline lookup yields CDR1 ENHRY and CDR2 SYGVKD. CDR3 DNA sequence: TGTGCCATCAGTGCGACAGATCAGCCCCAGCATTTT. This sequence encodes CAISATDQPQHF.

This chain links TRBV5-1 with TRBJ2-3; 8 nucleotides agree with TRBD1. The CDR3 consists of 19 residues. With V trimmed by 1 base and J by 6 bases, 19 bases remained unmatched. Germline V CDR1 and CDR2: SGHRS, YFSETQ. CDR3 coding DNA: TGCGCCAGCAGCTTGAAAGTGGATGCGGGATCCAGGGGGCGGGATACGCAGTATTTT. This sequence encodes CASSLKVDAGSRGRDTQYF.

The chain couples TRBV4-2 to TRBJ2-1, with D tentatively TRBD2 (5 bases). Germline loops: CDR1 LGHNA, CDR2 YNFKEQ. The V gene lost 1 base and the J gene lost 5 bases, with 12 bases spanning the gap. The CDR3 length is 15 residues. CDR3 residues: CASSQGLAGDNEQFF. The CDR3 DNA reads TGTGCCAGCAGCCAAGGGCTAGCTGGGGACAATGAGCAGTTCTTC.

V and J are TRBV15 and TRBJ1-6, with 7 nucleotides matching TRBD1. This CDR3 region has 15 residues. V was pared by 8 bases and J by 0 bases, with 4 bases of the junction left unmatched. Germline CDR1 is LNHNV and CDR2 is YYDKDF (reference sequence). Here the CDR3 reads CATSTGSSYNSPLHF. The CDR3 DNA sequence: TGTGCCACCTCGACAGGGAGCTCCTATAATTCACCCCTCCACTTT.

The chain links TRBV7-3 to TRBJ2-7, with TRBD1 matching 10 bases. Per germline, CDR1 SGHTA and CDR2 FQGTGA. The CDR3 is 14 amino acids. V gave up 5 bases and J gave up 2 bases; unmatched junction bases: 3. DNA for the CDR3: TGTGCCAGCAGCCCCGGGACAGGGGCCTACGAGCAGTACTTC. It specifies CASSPGTGAYEQYF.

The rearrangement joins TRBV7-3 to TRBJ2-7, with 11 positions matching TRBD2. Looked up from germline, CDR1 is SGHTA and CDR2 is FQGTGA. The CDR3 has 14 amino acids. The J segment lost 5 bases and the V segment lost 3 bases, leaving 3 bases of the junction unmatched. The CDR3 DNA follows: TGTGCCAGCAGCTTTGGTAGCGGGGGGGACGAGCAGTACTTC. Translated: CASSFGSGGDEQYF.

The rearrangement links TRBV18 to TRBJ2-1, with D uncertain. Trimming pared 0 bases from V and 9 bases from J, leaving 6 bases between. The CDR3 is 12 residues long. CDR1 and CDR2 from the germline V gene are KGHSH and LQKENI. CDR3 nucleotide sequence: TGTGCCAGCTCACCACCGGCCGGTGAGCAGTTCTTC. It yields the protein CASSPPAGEQFF.

V and J are TRBV30 and TRBJ1-2; D remains unclear. Germline CDR1 reads GTSNPN; CDR2 reads SVGIG (reference sequence). Trimming took off 3 bases at V and 10 bases at J, with 18 bases between the two ends. The CDR3 totals 13 residues. The CDR3 here is CAWRIYTGAVYTF. The DNA of the CDR3 is TGTGCCTGGAGAATTTATACGGGCGCCGTCTACACCTTC.

CDR3 sequence: CAGKSSGGNTGELFF. The DNA for the CDR3 is TGTGCCGGGAAATCTAGCGGGGGGAACACCGGGGAGCTGTTTTTT. V usage is TRBV7-3 and J usage is TRBJ2-2, with TRBD2 matching 10 bases. Looked up from germline, CDR1 is SGHTA and CDR2 is FQGTGA. Trimming cost V 11 bases and J 1 base; bases outside gene matches: 7. CDR3 length equals 15 residues.

V is TRBV5-8 and J is TRBJ1-1; D is possibly TRBD1 (5 bases). Germline CDR1 SGHTS, CDR2 YDEGEE. This CDR3 comprises 13 residues. V lost 9 bases, J lost 10 bases, and 22 bases lay in between. DNA of the CDR3: TGTGCCACCACCTCGGGGGATTTGGTTCGAGCTTTCTTT. Residues: CATTSGDLVRAFF.

This clone has just one count. The V gene is TRBV5-4, the J gene TRBJ2-7; 7 bases fit TRBD1. V trimming: 4 bases; J trimming: 5 bases; junction bases outside the gene matches: 12. CDR1 SGHNT and CDR2 YYREEE come from the germline V gene (reference sequence). This CDR3 region has 15 residues. CDR3 amino acids: CASSEPTTGKHEQYF. The CDR3 nucleotides read TGTGCCAGCAGCGAGCCGACGACAGGGAAGCACGAGCAGTACTTC.